The present T cell receptor (beta chain) was sequenced within a study of identical twins. Study observations and caveats: Within twin pairs, the out-of-frame alpha sequences they shared showed excess low generation probability.

TCRdb re-derived calls from the 5' RACE reads in MiXCR, one entry per CDR3 protein. Of roughly 190,000 distinct CDR3 sequences listed, approximately 15% were seen once; the top ten hold 35% to 45%. As concerns this clonotype: Its antigen is unidentified. It is unclear where the CDR3 begins or ends on the DNA, so no DNA is shown, and the CDR3 is as TCRdb lists it.

The CDR3 is 14 amino acids in total, end residues counted. The sample was also linked to a second study, of T cells expressing NK-cell markers.

This TCR came from a woman between 18 and 30 years old in good health. The J gene is TRBJ2-1, the V gene TRBV7-5. TRBV7-5 is a recognized pseudogene. Sequencing input: CD8+ T cells sorted from blood. CDR3 region: CISVPEARGHEQFF.